This record concerns one T cell receptor (beta chain) sequence. CDR3 size: 14 residues. CDR1 PRHDT and CDR2 FYEKMQ come from the germline V gene (reference sequence). This sample was included in a study of human CD8 memory T cell subsets. Researchers made TCR beta libraries via UMI-labeled 5' RACE. Following a re-call of the 5' RACE reads, TCRdb has one entry per CDR3 protein and lacks DNA. This repertoire includes just under 7,500 distinct CDR3 sequences. The PBMC originated from buffy coats obtained from healthy donors. This chain links TRBV13 with TRBJ2-1; TCRdb's D gene call, TRBD2, goes unchecked for lack of DNA. Specimen: CD8+ T cells from PBMCs. The receptor comes from a human donor in good health. CDR3 amino acids: CASSISGGGVEQFF.